The 12 T cell receptor beta chains presented below share a single source sample, sequenced in a study of T cells after posttransplantation cyclophosphamide. Repertoires were generated with immunoSEQ multiplex PCR, while TCRdb's copy carries only in-frame clones and drops some. Of about 42,000 clones listed, 90% are singletons. Cyclophosphamide on days +3 and +4 followed busulfan-fludarabine conditioning and a marrow graft. Sequencing was performed on PBMCs, taken around 60 days after allogeneic stem cell transplant with posttransplant cyclophosphamide. Receptor source: a male patient aged 55-69 years who received an allogeneic stem cell transplant from a related donor and was CMV-positive. Part of the T cells may come from the graft donor.

The V and J genes are TRBV29-1 and TRBJ1-2, with D possibly being TRBD1 (6 bases). The germline V and J ends were trimmed by 6 bases and 8 bases, with 16 bases remaining between them. The V gene's germline CDR1 is SQVTM and CDR2 ANQGSEA. The CDR3 has 12 residues. The CDR3 DNA reads TGCAGCGTCACAACAGGGATTGGCGGCTACACCTTC. Its protein is CSVTTGIGGYTF.

This chain links TRBV19 with TRBJ2-3; TRBD2 agrees at 14 bases. Looked up from germline, CDR1 is LNHDA and CDR2 is SQIVND (reference sequence). Trimming took 5 bases from V and 6 from J; bases not matched to a gene: 10. The CDR3 sequence is 17 residues long. The CDR3 nucleotides read TGTGCCAGTAGTCTCCAGGGACTAGCGGGGGCCAGGGATACGCAGTATTTT. It specifies CASSLQGLAGARDTQYF.

This clone was observed a single time. The CDR3, as DNA: TGTGCCAGCAGTTACTCTAGACAGCCAAATCAGCCCCAGCATTTT. The encoded protein is CASSYSRQPNQPQHF. The V call is TRBV6-5, the J call TRBJ1-5; D may be TRBD1 (5 bases). Between the trimmed V and J ends, which lost 0 bases and 4 bases, there was a span of 10 bases. Looked up from germline, CDR1 is MNHEY and CDR2 is SVGAGI. The CDR3 covers 15 residues.

The CDR3 DNA follows: TGTGCCAGCAGCGACCGGATACAGGGTAGGTGGACTGAAGCTTTCTTT. Translating gives CASSDRIQGRWTEAFF. The rearrangement joins TRBV14 to TRBJ1-1, with D possibly matching TRBD1 (6 bases). Germline V gene lookup returns CDR1 SGHDN and CDR2 FVKESK. V lost 5 bases, J lost 5 bases, and 21 bases lay in between. CDR3 size: 16 residues.

The CDR3 spells CASSVEGQGTSEQYF. The DNA of the CDR3 is TGTGCCAGCAGCGTAGAGGGACAGGGGACTAGCGAGCAGTACTTC. The chain carries TRBV9 and TRBJ2-7, with 10 bases lining up with TRBD1. The CDR3 totals 15 residues. J was trimmed by 6 bases and V by 0 bases; bases with no gene match: 6. CDR1 and CDR2 (germline): SGDLS, YYNGEE.

The chain uses TRBV7-9 and TRBJ2-5; 7 nucleotides match TRBD1. The CDR3 is 14 residues long. CDR1 is SEHNR, CDR2 FQNEAQ, per germline (reference sequence). V trimming: 5 bases; J trimming: 9 bases; junction bases outside the gene matches: 12. CDR3 nucleotide sequence: TGTGCCAGCAGCCCTTCTCCCATTCAGGGGGCCCAGTACTTC. Translated, it gives CASSPSPIQGAQYF.

This chain joins TRBV27 and TRBJ2-7; TRBD2 is a possible D gene (5 bases). V shed 4 bases and J shed 7 bases, with 14 bases lying between them. This CDR3 is 13 amino acids long. Looked up from germline, CDR1 is MNHEY and CDR2 is SMNVEV (reference sequence). CDR3 protein: CASSSLGEGEQYV. Here the CDR3 DNA reads TGTGCCAGCAGTTCCCTGGGTGAGGGTGAGCAGTACGTC.

Concerning this clone: Other DNA sequences within the sample encode an identical CDR3. The rearrangement joins TRBV29-1 to TRBJ2-2; 10 bases map to TRBD1. This CDR3 is 17 amino acids long. The V segment lost 1 base and the J segment 7 bases; nucleotides outside the gene matches: 12. CDR1 is SQVTM and CDR2 is ANQGSEA in the germline V gene. As DNA, the CDR3 is TGCAGCGTTGAAGCCCCCCCGACAGGGGGCGCACACGGGGAGCTGTTTTTT. Its translation: CSVEAPPTGGAHGELFF.

The CDR3: CAISDSRLSTDTQYF. Here the CDR3 DNA reads TGTGCCATCAGTGATTCGAGACTAAGCACAGATACGCAGTATTTT. This chain joins TRBV10-3 and TRBJ2-3; a possible D gene is TRBD2 (5 bases). The germline V and J ends were trimmed by 3 bases and 0 bases, with 10 bases remaining between them. This CDR3 is built from 15 residues. Germline CDR1 is ENHRY and CDR2 is SYGVKD.

This rearrangement joins TRBV2 to TRBJ2-3; TRBD2 agrees at 10 bases. The CDR3 sequence is 14 residues long. V dropped 8 bases and J dropped 2; count of bases not matched to a gene: 4. The germline V gene encodes CDR1 SNHLY and CDR2 FYNNEI. CDR3 coding DNA: TGTGCCAGCCTAGCGGGGGCCTCCACAGATACGCAGTATTTT. It codes for CASLAGASTDTQYF. Full variable domain (rest looked up from reference TRBV2 and TRBJ2-3): EPEVTQTPSHQVTQMGQEVILRCVPISNHLYFYWYRQILGQKVEFLVSFYNNEISEKSEIFDDQFSVERPDGSNFTLKIRSTKLEDSAMYFCASLAGASTDTQYFGPGTRLTVL.

This chain uses TRBV7-6 with TRBJ1-5, with TRBD1 as a possible D gene (6 bases). Per the germline V gene, CDR1 is SGHVS and CDR2 is FNYEAQ. Trimming removed 1 base from V and 4 bases from J, with 11 bases in between. This CDR3 is 15 amino acids long. The CDR3 nucleotides read TGTGCCAGCAGCTTAGAACAGGGCTTTAATCAGCCCCAGCATTTT. Its protein product is CASSLEQGFNQPQHF.

V and J are TRBV6-1 and TRBJ2-5; TRBD1 matches at 7 bases. Trimming at V came to 7 bases and at J to 3 bases, leaving 5 bases not matched to a gene. Germline CDR1 reads MNHNS; CDR2 reads SASEGT. The CDR3 runs to 13 residues. The CDR3 DNA reads TGTGCCAGCAAGGTGGGACAGAAAGAGACCCAGTACTTC. Its translation: CASKVGQKETQYF.